This TCR beta chain was recorded in a study of shared clonotypes between healthy human individuals. Repertoires were generated with immunoSEQ multiplex PCR, while TCRdb's copy carries only in-frame clones and drops some. The table records some 500,000 clones, approximately 77% of them present only once. Adult Caucasians living in Nashville, Tennessee made up all of the donors. The table lists this clone with many counts. At the DNA level, this CDR3 is encoded by other sequences in the same sample as well. This CDR3 has 12 amino acids. CDR1 is MNHEY and CDR2 is SVGAGI in the germline V gene. The ends were cut back, 6 bases at V and 1 base at J, with 5 bases in the middle.

J is TRBJ2-3 and V is TRBV6-5; D is undetermined. The receptor was isolated from a woman between 40 and 55 years old in good health. Some clones in this sample may be carry-over from other donors' samples. Sequenced input: PBMCs. CDR3 sequence: CASSQGTDTQYF. Here the CDR3 DNA reads TGTGCCAGCAGCCAGGGCACAGATACGCAGTATTTT.